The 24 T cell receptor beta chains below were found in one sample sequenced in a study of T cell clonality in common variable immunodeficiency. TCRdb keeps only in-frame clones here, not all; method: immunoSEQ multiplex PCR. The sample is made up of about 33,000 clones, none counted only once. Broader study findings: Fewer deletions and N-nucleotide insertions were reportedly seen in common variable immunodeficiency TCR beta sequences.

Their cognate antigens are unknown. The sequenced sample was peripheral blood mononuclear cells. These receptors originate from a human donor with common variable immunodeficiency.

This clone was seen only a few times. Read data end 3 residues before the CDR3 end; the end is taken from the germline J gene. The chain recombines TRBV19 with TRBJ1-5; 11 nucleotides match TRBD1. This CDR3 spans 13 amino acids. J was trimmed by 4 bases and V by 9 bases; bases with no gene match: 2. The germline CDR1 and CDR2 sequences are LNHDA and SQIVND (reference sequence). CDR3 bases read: TGTGCCAGCGGACAGGGGGCAAATCAGCCC. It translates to CASGQGANQP. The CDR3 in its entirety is CASGQGANQPQHF.

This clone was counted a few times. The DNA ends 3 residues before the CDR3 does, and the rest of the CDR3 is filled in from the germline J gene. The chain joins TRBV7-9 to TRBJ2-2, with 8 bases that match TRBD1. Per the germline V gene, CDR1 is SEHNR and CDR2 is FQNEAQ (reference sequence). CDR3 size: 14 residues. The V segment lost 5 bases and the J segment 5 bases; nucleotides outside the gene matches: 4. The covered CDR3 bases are TGTGCCAGCAGCCGTCAGGGGGCTACCGGGGAG. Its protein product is CASSRQGATGE. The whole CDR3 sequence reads CASSRQGATGELFF.

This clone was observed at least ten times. The CDR3 here is CASINRGGNGYTF. The DNA read from the CDR3 is TGCGCCAGCATTAACAGGGGCGGAAACGGC. This sequence joins TRBV10-1 and TRBJ1-2, with 7 nucleotides matching TRBD1. The observed sequence ends 3 residues before the CDR3 terminus, with the missing tail filled in from the germline J gene. Germline CDR1 and CDR2: WNHNN and SYGVQD (reference sequence). The CDR3 consists of 13 residues.

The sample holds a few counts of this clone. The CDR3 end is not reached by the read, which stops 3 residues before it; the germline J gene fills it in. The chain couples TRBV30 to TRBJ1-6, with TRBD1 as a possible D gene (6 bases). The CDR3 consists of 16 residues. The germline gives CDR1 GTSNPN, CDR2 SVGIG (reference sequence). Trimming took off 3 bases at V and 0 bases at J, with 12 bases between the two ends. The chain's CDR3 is CAWSGRGNSYNSPLHF. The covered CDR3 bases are TGTGCCTGGAGCGGGAGGGGGAACTCCTATAATTCACCC.

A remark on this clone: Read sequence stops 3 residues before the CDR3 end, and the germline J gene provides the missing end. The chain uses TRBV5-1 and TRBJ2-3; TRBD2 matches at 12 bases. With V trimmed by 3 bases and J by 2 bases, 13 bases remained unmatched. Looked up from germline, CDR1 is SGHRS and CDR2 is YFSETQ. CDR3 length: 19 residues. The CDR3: CASSSRPRTSGAYTDTQYF. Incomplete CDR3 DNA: TGCGCCAGCAGCTCGAGGCCCAGGACTAGCGGGGCCTACACAGATACG.

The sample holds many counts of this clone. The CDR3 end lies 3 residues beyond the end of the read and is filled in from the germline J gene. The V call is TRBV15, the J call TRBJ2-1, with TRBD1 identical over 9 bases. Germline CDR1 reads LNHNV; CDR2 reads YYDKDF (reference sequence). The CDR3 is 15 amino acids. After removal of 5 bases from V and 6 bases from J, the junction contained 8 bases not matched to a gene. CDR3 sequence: CATSGQGYMSNEQFF. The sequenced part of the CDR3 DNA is TGTGCCACCAGCGGACAGGGGTATATGTCCAATGAG.

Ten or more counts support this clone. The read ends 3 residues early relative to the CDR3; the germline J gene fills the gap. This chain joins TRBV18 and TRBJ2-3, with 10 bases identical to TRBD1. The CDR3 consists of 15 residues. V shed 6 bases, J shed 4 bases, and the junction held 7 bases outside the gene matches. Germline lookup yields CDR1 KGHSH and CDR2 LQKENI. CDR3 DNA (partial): TGTGCCAGCTCGTCGGGACAGGGGAAGGCAGATACG. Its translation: CASSSGQGKADT. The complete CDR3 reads CASSSGQGKADTQYF.

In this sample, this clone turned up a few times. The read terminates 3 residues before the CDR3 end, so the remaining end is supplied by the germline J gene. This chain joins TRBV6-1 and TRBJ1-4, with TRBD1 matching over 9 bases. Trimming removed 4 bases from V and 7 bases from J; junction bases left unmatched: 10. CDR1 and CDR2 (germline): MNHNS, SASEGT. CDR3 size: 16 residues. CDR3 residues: CASSGLSTGGFEKLFF. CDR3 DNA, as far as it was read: TGTGCCAGCAGTGGCCTCTCGACAGGGGGATTTGAAAAA.

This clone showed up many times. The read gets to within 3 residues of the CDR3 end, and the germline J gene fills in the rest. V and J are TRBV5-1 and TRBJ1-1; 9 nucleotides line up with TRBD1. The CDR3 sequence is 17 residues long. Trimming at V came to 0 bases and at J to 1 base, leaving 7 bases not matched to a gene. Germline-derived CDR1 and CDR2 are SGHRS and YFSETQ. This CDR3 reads CASSLDPQQGANTEAFF. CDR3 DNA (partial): TGCGCCAGCAGCTTGGATCCGCAACAGGGGGCGAACACTGAA. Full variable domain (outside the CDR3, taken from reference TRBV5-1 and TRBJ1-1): KAGVTQTPRYLIKTRGQQVTLSCSPISGHRSVSWYQQTPGQGLQFLFEYFSETQRNKGNFPGRFSGRQFSNSRSEMNVSTLELGDSALYLCASSLDPQQGANTEAFFGQGTRLTVV.

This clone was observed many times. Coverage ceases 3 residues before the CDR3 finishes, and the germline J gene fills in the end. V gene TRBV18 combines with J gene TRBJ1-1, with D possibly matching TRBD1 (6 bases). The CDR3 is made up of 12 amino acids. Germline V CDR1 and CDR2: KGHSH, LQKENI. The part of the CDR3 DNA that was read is TGTGCCAGCTCACCCGGGACAACCGAA. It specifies CASSPGTTE. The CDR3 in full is CASSPGTTEAFF.

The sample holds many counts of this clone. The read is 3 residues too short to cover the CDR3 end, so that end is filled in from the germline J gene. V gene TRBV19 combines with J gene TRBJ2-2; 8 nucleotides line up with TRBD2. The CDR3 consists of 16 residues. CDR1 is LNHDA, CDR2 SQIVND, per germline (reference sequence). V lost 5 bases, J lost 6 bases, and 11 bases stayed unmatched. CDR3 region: CASSSPGTSISGELFF. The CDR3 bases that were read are TGTGCCAGTAGTTCCCCCGGGACTAGTATCTCCGGGGAG.

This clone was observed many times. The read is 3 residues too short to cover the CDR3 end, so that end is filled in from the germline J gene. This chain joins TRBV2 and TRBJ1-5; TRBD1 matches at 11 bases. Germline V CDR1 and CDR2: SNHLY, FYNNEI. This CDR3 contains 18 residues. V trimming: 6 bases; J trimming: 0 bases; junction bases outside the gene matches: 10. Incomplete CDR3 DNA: TGTGCCAGCAGAGCTCGGGACAGGGGGAGGTATAGCAATCAGCCC. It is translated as CASRARDRGRYSNQP. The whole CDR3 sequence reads CASRARDRGRYSNQPQHF.

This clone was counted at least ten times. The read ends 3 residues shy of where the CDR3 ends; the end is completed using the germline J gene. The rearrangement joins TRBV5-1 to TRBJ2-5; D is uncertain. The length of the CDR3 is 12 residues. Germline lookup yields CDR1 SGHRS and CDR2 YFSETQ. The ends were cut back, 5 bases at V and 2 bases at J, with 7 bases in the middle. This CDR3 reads CASSLQQETQYF. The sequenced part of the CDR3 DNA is TGCGCCAGCAGTTTACAGCAAGAGACC.

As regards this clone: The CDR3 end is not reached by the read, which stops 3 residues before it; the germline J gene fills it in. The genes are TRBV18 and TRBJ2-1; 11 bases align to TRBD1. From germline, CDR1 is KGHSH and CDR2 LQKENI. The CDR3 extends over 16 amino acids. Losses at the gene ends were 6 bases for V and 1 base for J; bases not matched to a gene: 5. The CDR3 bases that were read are TGTGCCAGCTCCCAGGGACAGGGGGTATCCTACAATGAG. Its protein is CASSQGQGVSYNE. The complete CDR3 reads CASSQGQGVSYNEQFF.

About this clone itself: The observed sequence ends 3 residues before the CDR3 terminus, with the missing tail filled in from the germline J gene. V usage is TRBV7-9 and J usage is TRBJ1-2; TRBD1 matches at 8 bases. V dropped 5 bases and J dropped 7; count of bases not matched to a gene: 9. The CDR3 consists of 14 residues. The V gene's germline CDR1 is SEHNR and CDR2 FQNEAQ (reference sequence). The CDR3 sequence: CASSPGQGAPGYTF. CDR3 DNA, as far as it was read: TGTGCCAGCAGCCCAGGGCAGGGGGCGCCTGGC. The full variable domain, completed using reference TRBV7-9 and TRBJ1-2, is DTGVSQNPRHKITKRGQNVTFRCDPISEHNRLYWYRQTLGQGPEFLTYFQNEAQLEKSRLLSDRFSAERPKGSFSTLEIQRTEQGDSAMYLCASSPGQGAPGYTFGSGTRLTVV.

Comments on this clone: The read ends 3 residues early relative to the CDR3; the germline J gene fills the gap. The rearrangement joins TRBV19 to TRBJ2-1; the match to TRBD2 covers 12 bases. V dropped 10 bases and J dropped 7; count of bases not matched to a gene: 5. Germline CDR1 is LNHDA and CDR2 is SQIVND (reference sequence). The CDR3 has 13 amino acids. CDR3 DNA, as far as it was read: TGTGCCACCCTAGCGGGGGGGCTTAATGAG. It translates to CATLAGGLNE. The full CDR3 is CATLAGGLNEQFF. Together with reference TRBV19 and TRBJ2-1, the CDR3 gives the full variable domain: DGGITQSPKYLFRKEGQNVTLSCEQNLNHDAMYWYRQDPGQGLRLIYYSQIVNDFQKGDIAEGYSVSREKKESFPLTVTSAQKNPTAFYLCATLAGGLNEQFFGPGTRLTVL.

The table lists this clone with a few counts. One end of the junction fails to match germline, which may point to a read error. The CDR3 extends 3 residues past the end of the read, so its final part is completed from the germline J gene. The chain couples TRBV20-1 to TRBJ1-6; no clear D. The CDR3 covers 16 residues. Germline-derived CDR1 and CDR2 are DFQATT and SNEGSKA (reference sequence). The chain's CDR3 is CSAREPAGLDKSPLHF. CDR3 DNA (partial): TGCAGTGCTAGAGAGCCAGCCGGGTTGGATAAGTCACCC.

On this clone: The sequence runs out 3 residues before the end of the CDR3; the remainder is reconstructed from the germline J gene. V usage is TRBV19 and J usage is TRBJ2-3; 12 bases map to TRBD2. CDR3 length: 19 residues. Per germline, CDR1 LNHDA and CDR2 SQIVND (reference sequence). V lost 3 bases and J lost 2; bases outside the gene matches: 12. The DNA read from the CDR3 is TGTGCCAGTAGTATTAAAAGTAACGGACTAGCGGGGAACACAGATACG. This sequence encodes CASSIKSNGLAGNTDT. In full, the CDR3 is CASSIKSNGLAGNTDTQYF.

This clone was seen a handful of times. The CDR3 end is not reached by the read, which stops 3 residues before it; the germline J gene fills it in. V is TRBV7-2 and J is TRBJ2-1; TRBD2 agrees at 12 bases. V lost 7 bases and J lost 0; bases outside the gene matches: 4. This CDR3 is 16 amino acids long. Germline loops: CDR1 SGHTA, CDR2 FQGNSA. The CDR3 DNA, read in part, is TGTGCCAGCAACCTAGCGGGGGGGCCCTCCTACAATGAG. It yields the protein CASNLAGGPSYNE. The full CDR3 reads CASNLAGGPSYNEQFF.

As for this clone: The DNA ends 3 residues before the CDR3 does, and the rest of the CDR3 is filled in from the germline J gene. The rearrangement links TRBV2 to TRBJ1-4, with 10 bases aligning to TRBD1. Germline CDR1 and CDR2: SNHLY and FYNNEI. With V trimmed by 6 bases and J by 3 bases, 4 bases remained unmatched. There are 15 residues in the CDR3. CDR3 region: CASSRDRGANEKLFF. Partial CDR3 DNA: TGTGCCAGCAGCCGGGACAGGGGTGCTAATGAAAAA.

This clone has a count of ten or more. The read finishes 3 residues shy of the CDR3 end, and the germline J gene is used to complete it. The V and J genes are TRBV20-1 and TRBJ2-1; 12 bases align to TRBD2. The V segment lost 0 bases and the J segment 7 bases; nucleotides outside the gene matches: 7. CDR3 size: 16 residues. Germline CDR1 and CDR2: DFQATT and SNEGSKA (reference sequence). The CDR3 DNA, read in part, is TGCAGTGCTAGAGATCCTAGCGGGGGGGAAGTGAATGAG. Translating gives CSARDPSGGEVNE. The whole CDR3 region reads CSARDPSGGEVNEQFF.

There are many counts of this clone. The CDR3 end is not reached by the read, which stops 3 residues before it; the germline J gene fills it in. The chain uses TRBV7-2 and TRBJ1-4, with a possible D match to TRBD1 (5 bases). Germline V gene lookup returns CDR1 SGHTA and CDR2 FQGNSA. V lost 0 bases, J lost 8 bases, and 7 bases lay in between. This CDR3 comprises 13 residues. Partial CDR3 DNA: TGTGCCAGCAGCTTAGCGGGGGGGGAAAAA. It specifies CASSLAGGEK. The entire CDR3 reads CASSLAGGEKLFF.

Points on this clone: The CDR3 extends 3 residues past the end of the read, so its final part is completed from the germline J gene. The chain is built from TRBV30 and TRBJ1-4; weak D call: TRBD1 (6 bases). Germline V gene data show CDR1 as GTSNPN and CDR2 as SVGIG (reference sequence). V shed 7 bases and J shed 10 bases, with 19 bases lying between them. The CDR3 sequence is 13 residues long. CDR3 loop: CASQQGQVGKLFF. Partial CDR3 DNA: TGTGCCTCCCAACAGGGTCAGGTCGGAAAA.

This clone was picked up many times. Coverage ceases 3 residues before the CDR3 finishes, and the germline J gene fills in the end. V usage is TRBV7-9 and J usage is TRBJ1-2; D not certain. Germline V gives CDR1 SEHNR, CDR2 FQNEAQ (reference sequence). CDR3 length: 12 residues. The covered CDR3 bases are TGTGCCAGCAGCTTAGATCAATCCGGC. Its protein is CASSLDQSG. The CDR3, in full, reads CASSLDQSGYTF.